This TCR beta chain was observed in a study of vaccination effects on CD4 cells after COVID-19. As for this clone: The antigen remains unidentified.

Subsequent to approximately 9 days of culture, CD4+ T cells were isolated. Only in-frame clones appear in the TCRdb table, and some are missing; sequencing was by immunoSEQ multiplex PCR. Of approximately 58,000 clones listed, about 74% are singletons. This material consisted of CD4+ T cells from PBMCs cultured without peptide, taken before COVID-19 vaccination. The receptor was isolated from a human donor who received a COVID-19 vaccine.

DNA of the CDR3: TGTGCCACCAGCAGGGACCGCTATAATGAAAAACTGTTTTTT. Translating it yields CATSRDRYNEKLFF. This chain uses TRBV15 with TRBJ1-4; D not resolved. The CDR3 runs to 14 residues. V was clipped by 3 bases and J by 4 bases, with 9 bases between them. CDR1 is LNHNV, CDR2 YYDKDF, per germline (reference sequence).